The present T cell receptor (beta chain) was sequenced within a study of blood T cell repertoires in COVID-19. Study context: COVID-19 samples, acute and convalescent, were from the United States, Italy and Spain.

The CDR3 is 14 residues long. The germline gives CDR1 SNHLY, CDR2 FYNNEI. The ends were cut back, 6 bases at V and 2 bases at J, with 11 bases in the middle. In the original processing: Reference gene primer amplification yielded estimated nucleated cell counts. Libraries were prepared by immunoSEQ multiplex PCR; TCRdb keeps only in-frame clonotypes and omits some of them. V, J and clone size reflect that table, while D and trimming were determined from the DNA. The sample records about 410,000 clones, about 89% being singletons. Only a few counts were recorded for this clone. Patients of the Seattle cohort, enrolled during active infection, were followed longitudinally.

Sequenced material: peripheral blood. V is TRBV2 and J is TRBJ1-5; TRBD1 is a possible D gene (5 bases). This receptor was identified in a middle-aged woman with COVID-19, enrolled during active disease. The CDR3 is CASRAGGGNQPQHF. The DNA for the CDR3 is TGTGCCAGCAGAGCCGGGGGAGGCAATCAGCCCCAGCATTTT.